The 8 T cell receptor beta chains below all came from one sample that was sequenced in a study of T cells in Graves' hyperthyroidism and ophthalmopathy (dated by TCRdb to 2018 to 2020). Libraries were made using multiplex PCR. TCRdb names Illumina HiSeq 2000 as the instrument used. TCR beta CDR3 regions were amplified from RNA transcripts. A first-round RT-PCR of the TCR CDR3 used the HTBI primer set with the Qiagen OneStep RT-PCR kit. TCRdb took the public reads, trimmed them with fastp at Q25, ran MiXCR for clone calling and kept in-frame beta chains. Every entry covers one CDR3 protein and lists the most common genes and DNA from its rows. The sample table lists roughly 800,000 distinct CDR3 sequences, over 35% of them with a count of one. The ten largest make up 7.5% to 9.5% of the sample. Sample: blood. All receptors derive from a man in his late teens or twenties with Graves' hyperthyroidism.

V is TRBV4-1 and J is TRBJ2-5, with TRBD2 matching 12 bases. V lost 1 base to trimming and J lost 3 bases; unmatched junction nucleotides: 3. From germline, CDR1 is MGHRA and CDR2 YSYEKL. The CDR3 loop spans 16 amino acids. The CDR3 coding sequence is TGCGCCAGCAGCCAAGGGGGACTAGCGGGCGAAGAGACCCAGTACTTC. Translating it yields CASSQGGLAGEETQYF.

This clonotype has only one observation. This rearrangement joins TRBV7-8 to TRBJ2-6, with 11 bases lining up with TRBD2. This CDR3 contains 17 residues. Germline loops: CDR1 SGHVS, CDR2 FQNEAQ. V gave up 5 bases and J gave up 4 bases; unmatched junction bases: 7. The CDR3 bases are TGTGCCAGCAGCGTCTCTAGCGGGGGGACAGGGGCCAACGTCCTGACTTTC. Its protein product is CASSVSSGGTGANVLTF. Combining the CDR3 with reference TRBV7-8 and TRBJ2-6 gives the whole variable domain GAGVSQSPRYKVAKRGQDVALRCDPISGHVSLFWYQQALGQGPEFLTYFQNEAQLDKSGLPSDRFFAERPEGSVSTLKIQRTQQEDSAVYLCASSVSSGGTGANVLTFGAGSRLTVL.

This CDR3 reads CASSYSTGITEAFF. CDR3 DNA: TGTGCCAGCAGTTACTCGACGGGTATCACTGAAGCTTTCTTT. This chain uses TRBV6-6 with TRBJ1-1; no firm D call. Germline lookup yields CDR1 MNHNY and CDR2 SVGAGI (reference sequence). The CDR3 is made up of 14 amino acids. V dropped 0 bases and J dropped 4 bases, with 9 bases sitting between them.

CDR3 DNA: TGCAGCGTTGAGGCAACAGGGTGGGGCACTGAAGCTTTCTTT. Translation: CSVEATGWGTEAFF. V gene TRBV29-1 combines with J gene TRBJ1-1, with D possibly TRBD1 on 6 matching bases. CDR3 length: 14 residues. Germline CDR1 reads SQVTM; CDR2 reads ANQGSEA. Between the trimmed V and J ends, which lost 3 bases and 4 bases, there was a span of 15 bases.

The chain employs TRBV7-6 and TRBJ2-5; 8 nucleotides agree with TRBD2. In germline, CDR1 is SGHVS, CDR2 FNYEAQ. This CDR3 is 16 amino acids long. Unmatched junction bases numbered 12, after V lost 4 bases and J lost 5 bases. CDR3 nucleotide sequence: TGTGCCAGCAGCTCCCTGACTGGGACTAGAGCTGAGACCCAGTACTTC. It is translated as CASSSLTGTRAETQYF.

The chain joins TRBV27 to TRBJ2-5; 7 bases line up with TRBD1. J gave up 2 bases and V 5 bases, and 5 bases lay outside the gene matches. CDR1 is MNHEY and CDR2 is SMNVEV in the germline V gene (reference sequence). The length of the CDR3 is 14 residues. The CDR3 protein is CASSPLGQQETQYF. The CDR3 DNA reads TGTGCCAGCAGTCCGCTGGGACAGCAAGAGACCCAGTACTTC.

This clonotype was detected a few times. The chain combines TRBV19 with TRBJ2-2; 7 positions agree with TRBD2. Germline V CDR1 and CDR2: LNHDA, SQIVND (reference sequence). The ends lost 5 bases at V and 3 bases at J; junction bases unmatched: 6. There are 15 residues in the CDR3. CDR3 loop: CASSSNSGYTGELFF. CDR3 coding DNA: TGTGCCAGTAGTTCGAATAGCGGGTACACCGGGGAGCTGTTTTTT.

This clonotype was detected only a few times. For the CDR3, the DNA is TGTGCCAGCAGCTTACATGCAGGGCGAACCGGGGAGCTGTTTTTT. It yields the protein CASSLHAGRTGELFF. The chain joins TRBV7-8 to TRBJ2-2; maybe TRBD1 (5 bases). The CDR3 is 15 amino acids. Trimming took off 2 bases at V and 5 bases at J, with 12 bases between the two ends. In germline, CDR1 is SGHVS, CDR2 FQNEAQ.